This T cell receptor (beta chain) was sequenced for a study of shared clonotypes between healthy human individuals. The protocol was immunoSEQ multiplex PCR, while the TCRdb copy is restricted to in-frame clones and leaves out a portion. The sample comprises 2 million to 2.5 million clones, approximately 93% of which are singletons, and roughly 0.39% rests with the top ten. The donors, all of them Caucasian adults, lived in Nashville, Tennessee. This CDR3 comprises 13 residues. The ends were cut back, 6 bases at V and 4 bases at J, with 13 bases in the middle. From germline, CDR1 is SGHNT and CDR2 YENEEA.

Sequencing was performed on naive CD4+ T cells from PBMCs. Subset reported: CD45RA+ positively selected. This clonotype was obtained from a man in his late teens or twenties in good health. Some clones in this sample may be carry-over from other donors' samples. This rearrangement joins TRBV11-3 to TRBJ2-7; D perhaps matches TRBD2 (6 bases). The CDR3 sequence is CASSPIGSYEQYF. The CDR3 DNA is TGTGCCAGCAGTCCTATCGGGAGTTACGAGCAGTACTTC.